This T cell receptor beta chain was retrieved from a study of sequential checkpoint blockade in melanoma. Study summary: First-line arms were nivolumab then ipilimumab, or the reverse, randomized 1:1.

V lost 6 bases and J lost 0, with 9 bases in between. CDR1 SGHNT and CDR2 YYREEE come from the germline V gene (reference sequence). The CDR3 is made up of 13 amino acids. As for treatment: randomized to nivolumab then ipilimumab (arm A) or the reverse (arm B). Patients had received no earlier DNA-damaging chemotherapy. From thawed PBMCs, live CD3+CD8+ cells negative for CD19 and CD56 were sorted. Clones were sequenced by immunoSEQ multiplex PCR, and TCRdb holds only the in-frame ones, with some missing. The repertoire consists of about 40,000 clones, with roughly 85% occurring once and the leading ten covering more than 10%.

The sequence came from a human donor with melanoma. The genes are TRBV5-4 and TRBJ1-1; D is undetermined. The starting material was CD8+ T cells sorted from blood (inferred from file names), obtained from a patient given nivolumab and ipilimumab in sequence. The CDR3 sequence: CASTPHLNTEAFF. In nucleotides, the CDR3 is TGTGCCAGCACCCCCCATCTGAACACTGAAGCTTTCTTT.